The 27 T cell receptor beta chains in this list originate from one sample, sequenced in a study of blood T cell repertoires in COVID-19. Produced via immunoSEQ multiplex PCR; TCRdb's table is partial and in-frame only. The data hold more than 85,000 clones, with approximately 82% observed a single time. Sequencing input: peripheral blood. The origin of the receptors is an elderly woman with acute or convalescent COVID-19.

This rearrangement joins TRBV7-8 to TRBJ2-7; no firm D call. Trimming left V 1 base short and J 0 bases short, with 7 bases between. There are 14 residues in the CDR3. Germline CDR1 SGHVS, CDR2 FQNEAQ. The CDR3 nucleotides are TGTGCCAGCAGCTTAGTGGCGGTCTCCTACGAGCAGTACTTC. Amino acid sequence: CASSLVAVSYEQYF.

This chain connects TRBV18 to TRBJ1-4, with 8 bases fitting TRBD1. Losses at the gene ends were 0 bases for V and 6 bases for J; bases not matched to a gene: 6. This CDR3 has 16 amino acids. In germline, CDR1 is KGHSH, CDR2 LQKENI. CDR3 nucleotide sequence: TGTGCCAGCTCACCACCGGCCGGACAGGGATATGAAAAACTGTTTTTT. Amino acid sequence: CASSPPAGQGYEKLFF. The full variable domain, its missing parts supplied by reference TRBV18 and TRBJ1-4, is NAGVMQNPRHLVRRRGQEARLRCSPMKGHSHVYWYRQLPEEGLKFMVYLQKENIIDESGMPKERFSAEFPKEGPSILRIQQVVRGDSAAYFCASSPPAGQGYEKLFFGSGTQLSVL.

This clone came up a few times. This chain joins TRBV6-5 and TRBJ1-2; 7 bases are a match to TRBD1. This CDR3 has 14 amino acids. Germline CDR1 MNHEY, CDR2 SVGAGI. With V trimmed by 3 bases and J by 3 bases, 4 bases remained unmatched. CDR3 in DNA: TGTGCCAGCAGTTATGGGGACAGATACTATGGCTACACCTTC. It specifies CASSYGDRYYGYTF.

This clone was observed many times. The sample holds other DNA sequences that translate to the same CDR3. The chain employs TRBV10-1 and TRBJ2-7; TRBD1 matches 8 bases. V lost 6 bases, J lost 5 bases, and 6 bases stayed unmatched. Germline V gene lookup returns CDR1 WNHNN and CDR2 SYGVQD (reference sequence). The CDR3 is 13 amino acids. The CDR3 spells CASRGQGWDEQYF. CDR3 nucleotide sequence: TGCGCCAGCAGAGGACAGGGCTGGGACGAGCAGTACTTC.

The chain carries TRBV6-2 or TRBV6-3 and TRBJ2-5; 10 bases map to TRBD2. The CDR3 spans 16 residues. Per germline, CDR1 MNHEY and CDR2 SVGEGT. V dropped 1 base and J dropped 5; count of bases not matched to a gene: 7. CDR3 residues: CASSYFLAGVGETQYF. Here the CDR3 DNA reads TGTGCCAGCAGTTACTTCCTAGCGGGAGTGGGGGAGACCCAGTACTTC.

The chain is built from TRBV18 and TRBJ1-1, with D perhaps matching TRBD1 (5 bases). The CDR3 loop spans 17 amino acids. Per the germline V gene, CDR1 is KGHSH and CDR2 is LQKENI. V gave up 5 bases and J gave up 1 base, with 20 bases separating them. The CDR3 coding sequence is TGTGCCAGCTCAAGGGCAATTACGGGACTTCCGAACACTGAAGCTTTCTTT. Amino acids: CASSRAITGLPNTEAFF.

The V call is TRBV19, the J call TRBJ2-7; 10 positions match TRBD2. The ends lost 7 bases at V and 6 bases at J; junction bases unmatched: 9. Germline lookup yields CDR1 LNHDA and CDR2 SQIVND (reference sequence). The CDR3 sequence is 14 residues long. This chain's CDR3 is CASNDGTSVLEQYF. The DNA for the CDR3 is TGTGCCAGTAACGACGGGACTAGCGTTCTCGAGCAGTACTTC.

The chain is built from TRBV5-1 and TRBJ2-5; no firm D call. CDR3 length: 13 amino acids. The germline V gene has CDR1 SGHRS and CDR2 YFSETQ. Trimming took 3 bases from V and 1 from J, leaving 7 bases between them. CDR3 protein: CASSYLGQETQYF. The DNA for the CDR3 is TGCGCCAGCAGCTACCTCGGCCAAGAGACCCAGTACTTC.

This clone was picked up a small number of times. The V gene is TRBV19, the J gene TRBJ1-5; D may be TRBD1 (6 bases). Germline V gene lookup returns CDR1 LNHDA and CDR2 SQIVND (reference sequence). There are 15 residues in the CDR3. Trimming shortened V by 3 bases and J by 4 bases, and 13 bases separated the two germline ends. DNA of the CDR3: TGTGCCAGTAGTATTCGGCGGCAGGGGAATCAGCCCCAGCATTTT. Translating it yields CASSIRRQGNQPQHF.

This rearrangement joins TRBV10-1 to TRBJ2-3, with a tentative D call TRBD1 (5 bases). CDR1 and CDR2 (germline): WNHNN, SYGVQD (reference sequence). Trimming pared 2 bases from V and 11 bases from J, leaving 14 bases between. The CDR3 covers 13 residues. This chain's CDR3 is CASSEGASRMQYF. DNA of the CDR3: TGCGCCAGCAGTGAGGGGGCGAGCCGCATGCAGTATTTT.

CDR3 nucleotides: TGCAGCTCGTACTACAATGAGCAGTTCTTC. This codes for CSSYYNEQFF. The chain recombines TRBV29-1 with TRBJ2-1; D is unresolved. V lost 8 bases and J lost 3, with 5 bases in between. Germline assignment: CDR1 SQVTM and CDR2 ANQGSEA. The CDR3 runs to 10 residues.

The CDR3 nucleotides read TGTGCCAGCAGCTTCAATAGCGGGGGGGCCGGGAATACGCAGTATTTT. Translating it yields CASSFNSGGAGNTQYF. The chain joins TRBV3-1 (or the pseudogene TRBV3-2) to TRBJ2-3; 11 bases agree with TRBD2. With 5 bases clipped from V and 7 bases from J, the junction kept 11 bases outside the gene matches. This CDR3 has 16 amino acids. The germline CDR1 and CDR2 sequences are LGHDT and YNNKEL (reference sequence).

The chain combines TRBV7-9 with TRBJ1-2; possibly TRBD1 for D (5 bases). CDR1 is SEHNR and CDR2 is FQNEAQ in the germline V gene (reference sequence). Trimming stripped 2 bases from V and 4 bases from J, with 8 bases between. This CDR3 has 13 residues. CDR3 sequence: CASSLQGSYGYTF. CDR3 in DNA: TGTGCCAGCAGCTTACAGGGTTCCTATGGCTACACCTTC.

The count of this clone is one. The CDR3 DNA is TGTGCCAGCAGCCCCGGGGGGCCGCTCAATTATGGCTACACCTTC. Its translation is CASSPGGPLNYGYTF. The V and J genes are TRBV6-4 and TRBJ1-2; a weak D match, TRBD1 (6 bases). This CDR3 comprises 15 residues. CDR1 is MRHNA, CDR2 SNTAGT, per germline. V was trimmed by 6 bases and J by 5 bases, leaving 19 bases between them.

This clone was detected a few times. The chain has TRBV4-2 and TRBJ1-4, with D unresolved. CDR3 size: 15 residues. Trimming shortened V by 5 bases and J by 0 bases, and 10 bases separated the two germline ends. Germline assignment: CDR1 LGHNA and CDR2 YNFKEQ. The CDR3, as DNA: TGTGCCAGCAGCGCCTCAGGCCCAACTAATGAAAAACTGTTTTTT. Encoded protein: CASSASGPTNEKLFF.

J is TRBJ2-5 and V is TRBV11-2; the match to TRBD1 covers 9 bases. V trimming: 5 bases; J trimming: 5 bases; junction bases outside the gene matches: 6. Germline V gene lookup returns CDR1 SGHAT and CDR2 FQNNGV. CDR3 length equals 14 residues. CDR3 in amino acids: CASSPGTGLETQYF. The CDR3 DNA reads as TGTGCCAGCAGCCCCGGGACAGGGCTGGAGACCCAGTACTTC.

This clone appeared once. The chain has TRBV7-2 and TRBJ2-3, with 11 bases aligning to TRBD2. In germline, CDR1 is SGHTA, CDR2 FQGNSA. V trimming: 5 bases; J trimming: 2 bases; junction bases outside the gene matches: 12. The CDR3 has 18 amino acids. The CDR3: CASSPPARLAGTTDTQYF. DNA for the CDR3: TGTGCCAGCAGCCCGCCAGCCCGACTAGCGGGGACCACAGATACGCAGTATTTT.

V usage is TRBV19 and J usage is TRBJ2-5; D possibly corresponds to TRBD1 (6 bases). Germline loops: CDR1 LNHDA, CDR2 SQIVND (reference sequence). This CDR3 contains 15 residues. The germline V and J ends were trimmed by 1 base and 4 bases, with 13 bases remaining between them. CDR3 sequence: CASSIAPGVGETQYF. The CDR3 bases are TGTGCCAGTAGTATAGCGCCAGGGGTGGGAGAGACCCAGTACTTC.

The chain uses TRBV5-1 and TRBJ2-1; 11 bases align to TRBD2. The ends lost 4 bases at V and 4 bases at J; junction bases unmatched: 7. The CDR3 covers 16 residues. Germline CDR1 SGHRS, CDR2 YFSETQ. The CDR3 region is CASSILAGGVYNEQFF. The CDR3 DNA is TGCGCCAGCAGCATCTTAGCGGGAGGGGTGTACAATGAGCAGTTCTTC.

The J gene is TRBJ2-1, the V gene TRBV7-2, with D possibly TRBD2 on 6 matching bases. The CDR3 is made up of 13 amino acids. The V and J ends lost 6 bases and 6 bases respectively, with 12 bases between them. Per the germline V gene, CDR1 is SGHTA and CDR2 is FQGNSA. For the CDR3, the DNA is TGTGCCAGCAGTCCCCGGAGGGTCAATGAGCAGTTCTTC. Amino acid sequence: CASSPRRVNEQFF.

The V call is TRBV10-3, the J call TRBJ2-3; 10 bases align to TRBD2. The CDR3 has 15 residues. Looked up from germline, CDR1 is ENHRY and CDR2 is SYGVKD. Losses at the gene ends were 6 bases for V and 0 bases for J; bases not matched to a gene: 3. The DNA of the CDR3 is TGTGCCATCAGCTCTAGCGGGGGAAGCACAGATACGCAGTATTTT. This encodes CAISSSGGSTDTQYF.

In DNA form, the CDR3 reads TGCAGTGCCCGTCGGGTGGGTTTAGCTTTCTTT. It codes for CSARRVGLAFF. The chain joins TRBV20-1 to TRBJ1-1; D is undetermined. Germline V lookup: CDR1 DFQATT, CDR2 SNEGSKA (reference sequence). The V end was cut by 6 bases, the J end by 10 bases, with 15 bases between. The CDR3 is 11 amino acids.

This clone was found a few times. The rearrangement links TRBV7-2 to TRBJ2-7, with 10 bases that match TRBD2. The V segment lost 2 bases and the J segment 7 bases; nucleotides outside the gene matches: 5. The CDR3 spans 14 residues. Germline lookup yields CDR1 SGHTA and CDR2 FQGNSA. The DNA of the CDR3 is TGTGCCAGCAGCTTAATAGCGGGAGGAGGGGAGCAGTACTTC. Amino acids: CASSLIAGGGEQYF.

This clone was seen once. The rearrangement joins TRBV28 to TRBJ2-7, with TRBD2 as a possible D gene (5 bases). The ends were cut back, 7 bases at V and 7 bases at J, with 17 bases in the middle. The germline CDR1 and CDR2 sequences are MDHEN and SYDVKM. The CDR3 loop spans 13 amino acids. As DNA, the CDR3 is TGTGCCAGCACTCGAAGTGGCACGGGGGAGCAGTACTTC. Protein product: CASTRSGTGEQYF. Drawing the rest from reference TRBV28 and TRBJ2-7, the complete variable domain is DVKVTQSSRYLVKRTGEKVFLECVQDMDHENMFWYRQDPGLGLRLIYFSYDVKMKEKGDIPEGYSVSREKKERFSLILESASTNQTSMYLCASTRSGTGEQYFGPGTRLTVT.

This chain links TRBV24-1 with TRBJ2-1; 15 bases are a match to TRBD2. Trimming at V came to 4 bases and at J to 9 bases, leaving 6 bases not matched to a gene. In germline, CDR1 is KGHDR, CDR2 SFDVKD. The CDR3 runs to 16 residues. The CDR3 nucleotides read TGTGCCACCAGTGAGGGGACTAGCGGGAGGTACGGTGAGCAGTTCTTC. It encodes CATSEGTSGRYGEQFF.

The CDR3 coding sequence is TGTGCCCTTCGGACAGAAACCTACGAGCAGTACTTC. Amino acid sequence: CALRTETYEQYF. The chain has TRBV10-3 and TRBJ2-7; the D gene is possibly TRBD1 (6 bases). The germline V gene has CDR1 ENHRY and CDR2 SYGVKD. This CDR3 is 12 amino acids long. Trimming removed 11 bases from V and 2 bases from J, with 13 bases in between.

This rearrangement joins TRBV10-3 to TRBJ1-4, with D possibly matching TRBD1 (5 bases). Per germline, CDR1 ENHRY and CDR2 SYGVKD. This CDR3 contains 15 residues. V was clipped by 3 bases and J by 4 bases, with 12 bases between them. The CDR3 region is CAISDSLGGNEKLFF. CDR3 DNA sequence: TGTGCCATCAGTGACAGTCTCGGGGGTAATGAAAAACTGTTTTTT.